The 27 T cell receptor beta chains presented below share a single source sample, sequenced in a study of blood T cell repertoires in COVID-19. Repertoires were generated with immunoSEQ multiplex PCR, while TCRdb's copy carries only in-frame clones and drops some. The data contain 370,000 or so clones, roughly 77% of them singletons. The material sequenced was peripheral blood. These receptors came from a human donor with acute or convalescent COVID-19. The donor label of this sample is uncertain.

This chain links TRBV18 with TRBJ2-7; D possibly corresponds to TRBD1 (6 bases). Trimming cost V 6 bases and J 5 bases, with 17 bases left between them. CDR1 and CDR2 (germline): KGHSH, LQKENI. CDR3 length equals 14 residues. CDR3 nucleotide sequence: TGTGCCAGCTCCCCCCCCCAGGGGTTCCACGAGCAGTACTTC. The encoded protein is CASSPPQGFHEQYF.

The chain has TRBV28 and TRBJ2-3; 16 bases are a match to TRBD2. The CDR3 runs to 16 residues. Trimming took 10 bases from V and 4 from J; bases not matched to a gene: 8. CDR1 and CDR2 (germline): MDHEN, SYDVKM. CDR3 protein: CATTEGLAGGADTQYF. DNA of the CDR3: TGTGCCACGACGGAGGGACTAGCGGGGGGGGCAGATACGCAGTATTTT.

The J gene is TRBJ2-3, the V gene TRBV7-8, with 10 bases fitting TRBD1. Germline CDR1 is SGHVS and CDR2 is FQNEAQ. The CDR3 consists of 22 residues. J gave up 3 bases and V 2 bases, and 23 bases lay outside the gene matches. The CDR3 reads CASSLFREKPGLRQGATDTQYF. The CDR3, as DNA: TGTGCCAGCAGCTTATTTCGGGAGAAACCTGGCCTTCGACAGGGGGCAACAGATACGCAGTATTTT.

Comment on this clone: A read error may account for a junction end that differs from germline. CDR3 coding DNA: TGCGCCCGCAGCCCGGGCGGGGGGGCGAGGGGTTATACAGATACGCAGTATTTT. Translation: CARSPGGGARGYTDTQYF. The chain uses TRBV4-1 and TRBJ2-3; 9 nucleotides match TRBD2. Germline V gives CDR1 MGHRA, CDR2 YSYEKL. CDR3 length: 18 amino acids.

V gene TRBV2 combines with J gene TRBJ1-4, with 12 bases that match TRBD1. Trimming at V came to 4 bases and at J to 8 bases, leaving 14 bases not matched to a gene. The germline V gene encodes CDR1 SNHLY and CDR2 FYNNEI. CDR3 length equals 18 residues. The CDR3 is CASSAPGQGASGREKLFF. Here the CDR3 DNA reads TGTGCCAGCAGTGCTCCGGGACAGGGGGCGAGTGGGCGGGAAAAACTGTTTTTT.

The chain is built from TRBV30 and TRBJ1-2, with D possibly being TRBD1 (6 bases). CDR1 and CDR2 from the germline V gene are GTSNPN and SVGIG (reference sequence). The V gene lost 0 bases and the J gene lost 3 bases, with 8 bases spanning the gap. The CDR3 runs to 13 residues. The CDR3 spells CAWSVQGYYGYTF. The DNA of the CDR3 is TGTGCCTGGAGTGTACAGGGCTACTATGGCTACACCTTC.

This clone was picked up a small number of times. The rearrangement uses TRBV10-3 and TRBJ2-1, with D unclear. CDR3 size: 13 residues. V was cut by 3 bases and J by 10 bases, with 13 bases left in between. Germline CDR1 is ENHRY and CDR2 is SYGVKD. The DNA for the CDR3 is TGTGCCATCAGTGATAACCTTCGGTTAGAGCAGTTCTTC. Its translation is CAISDNLRLEQFF.

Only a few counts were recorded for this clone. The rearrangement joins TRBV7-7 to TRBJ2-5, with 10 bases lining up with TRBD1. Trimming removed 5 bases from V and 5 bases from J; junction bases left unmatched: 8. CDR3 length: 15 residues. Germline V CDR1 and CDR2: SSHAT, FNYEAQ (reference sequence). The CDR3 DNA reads TGTGCCAGCAGCCCTACGACAGGGGGCATGGAGACCCAGTACTTC. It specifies CASSPTTGGMETQYF.

The CDR3 DNA reads TGTGCCAGCAGCGGGGACAGATCCCAAAATGAGCAGTTCTTC. Translated, it gives CASSGDRSQNEQFF. V and J are TRBV7-9 and TRBJ2-1, with 7 bases aligning to TRBD1. The CDR3 is 14 amino acids. Trimming removed 5 bases from V and 7 bases from J; junction bases left unmatched: 8. Germline V gives CDR1 SEHNR, CDR2 FQNEAQ (reference sequence).

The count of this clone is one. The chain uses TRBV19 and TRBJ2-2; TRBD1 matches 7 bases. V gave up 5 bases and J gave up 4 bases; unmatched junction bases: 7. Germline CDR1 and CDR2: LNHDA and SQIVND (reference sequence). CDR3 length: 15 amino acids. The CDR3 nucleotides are TGTGCCAGTAGTCGGGACAGCCTAGTCACCGGGGAGCTGTTTTTT. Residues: CASSRDSLVTGELFF.

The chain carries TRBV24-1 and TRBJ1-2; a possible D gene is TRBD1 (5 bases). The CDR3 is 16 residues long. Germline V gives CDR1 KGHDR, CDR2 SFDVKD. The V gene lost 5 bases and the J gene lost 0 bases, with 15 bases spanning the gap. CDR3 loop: CATSVPAGSPNYGYTF. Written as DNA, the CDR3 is TGTGCCACCAGTGTCCCTGCAGGGTCCCCTAACTATGGCTACACCTTC.

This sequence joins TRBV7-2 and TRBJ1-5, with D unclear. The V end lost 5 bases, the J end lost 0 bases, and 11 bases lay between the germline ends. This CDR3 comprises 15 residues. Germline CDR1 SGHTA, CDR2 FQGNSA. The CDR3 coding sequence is TGTGCCAGCAGCCTAATTGAGTTTAGCAATCAGCCCCAGCATTTT. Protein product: CASSLIEFSNQPQHF.

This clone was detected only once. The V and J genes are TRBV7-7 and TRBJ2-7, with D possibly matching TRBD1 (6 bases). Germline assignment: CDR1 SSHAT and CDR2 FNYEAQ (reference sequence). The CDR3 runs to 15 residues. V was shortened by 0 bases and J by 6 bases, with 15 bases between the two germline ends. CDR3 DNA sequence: TGTGCCAGCAGCTTAGCTCAGGCAGGGGTAGGCGAGCAGTACTTC. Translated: CASSLAQAGVGEQYF.

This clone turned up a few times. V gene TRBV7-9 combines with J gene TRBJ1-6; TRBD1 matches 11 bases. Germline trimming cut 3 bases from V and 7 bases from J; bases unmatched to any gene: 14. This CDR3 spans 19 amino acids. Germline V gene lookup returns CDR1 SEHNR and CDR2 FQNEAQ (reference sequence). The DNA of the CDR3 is TGTGCCAGCAGCTTCCGGGACAGGGGGAACGATGGCTCGAATTCACCCCTCCACTTT. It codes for CASSFRDRGNDGSNSPLHF. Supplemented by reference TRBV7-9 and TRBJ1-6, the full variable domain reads DTGVSQNPRHKITKRGQNVTFRCDPISEHNRLYWYRQTLGQGPEFLTYFQNEAQLEKSRLLSDRFSAERPKGSFSTLEIQRTEQGDSAMYLCASSFRDRGNDGSNSPLHFGNGTRLTVT.

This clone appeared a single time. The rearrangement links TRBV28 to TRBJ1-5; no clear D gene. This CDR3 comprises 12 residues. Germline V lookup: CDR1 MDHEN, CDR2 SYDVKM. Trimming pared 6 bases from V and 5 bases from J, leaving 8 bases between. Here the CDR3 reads CASRSGYQPQHF. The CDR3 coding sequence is TGTGCCAGCAGGTCCGGGTATCAGCCCCAGCATTTT.

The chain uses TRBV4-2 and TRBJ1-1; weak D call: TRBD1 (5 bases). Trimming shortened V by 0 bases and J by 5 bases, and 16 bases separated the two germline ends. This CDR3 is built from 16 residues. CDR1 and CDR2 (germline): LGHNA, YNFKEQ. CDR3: CASSQDLRQGWTEAFF. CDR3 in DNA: TGTGCCAGCAGCCAAGATTTGAGGCAGGGATGGACTGAAGCTTTCTTT.

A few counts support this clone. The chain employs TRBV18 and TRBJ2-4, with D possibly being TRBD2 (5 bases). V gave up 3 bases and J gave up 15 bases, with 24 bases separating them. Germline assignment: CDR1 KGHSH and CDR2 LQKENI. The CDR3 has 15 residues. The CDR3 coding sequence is TGTGCCAGCTCACCGACCGGAGGACGGGTCGGCGGGTGGTACTTC. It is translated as CASSPTGGRVGGWYF.

The CDR3 here is CAISESHTTGLGYNEQFF. For the CDR3, the DNA is TGTGCCATCAGTGAGTCCCATACGACGGGACTAGGATACAATGAGCAGTTCTTC. The chain combines TRBV10-3 with TRBJ2-1; 8 bases match TRBD2. Trimming cost V 0 bases and J 4 bases; bases outside gene matches: 11. CDR1 is ENHRY and CDR2 is SYGVKD in the germline V gene. This CDR3 region has 18 residues.

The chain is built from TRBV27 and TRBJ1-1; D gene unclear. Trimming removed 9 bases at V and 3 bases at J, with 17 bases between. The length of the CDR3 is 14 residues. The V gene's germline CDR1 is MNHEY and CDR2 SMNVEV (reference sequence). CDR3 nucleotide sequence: TGTGCCAGTTTCCGGGGTCTCGGGGACACTGAAGCTTTCTTT. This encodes CASFRGLGDTEAFF.

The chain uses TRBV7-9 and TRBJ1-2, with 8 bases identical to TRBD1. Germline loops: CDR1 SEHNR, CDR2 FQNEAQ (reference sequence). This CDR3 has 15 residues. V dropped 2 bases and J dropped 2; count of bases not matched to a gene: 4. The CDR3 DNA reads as TGTGCCAGCAGCTTACGGGCAGGGGGCAACTATGGCTACACCTTC. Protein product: CASSLRAGGNYGYTF.

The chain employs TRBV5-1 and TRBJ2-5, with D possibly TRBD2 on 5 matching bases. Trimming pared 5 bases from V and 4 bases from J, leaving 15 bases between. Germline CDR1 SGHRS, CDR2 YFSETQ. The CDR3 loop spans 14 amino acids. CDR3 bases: TGCGCCAGCAGGGTTTTAGCGACTTCAGAGACCCAGTACTTC. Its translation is CASRVLATSETQYF.

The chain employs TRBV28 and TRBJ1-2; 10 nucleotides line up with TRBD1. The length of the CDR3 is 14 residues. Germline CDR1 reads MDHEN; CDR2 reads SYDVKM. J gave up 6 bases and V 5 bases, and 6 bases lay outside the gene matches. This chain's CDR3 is CASSDRGRVDGYTF. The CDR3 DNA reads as TGTGCCAGCAGTGACAGGGGGCGCGTAGATGGCTACACCTTC.

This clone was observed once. As DNA, the CDR3 is TGTGCCAGTAGACCAATACAGGGTAGAACTGAAGCTTTCTTT. It is translated as CASRPIQGRTEAFF. The chain has TRBV19 and TRBJ1-1, with a possible D match to TRBD1 (6 bases). Trimming cost V 6 bases and J 5 bases, with 16 bases left between them. Germline V gene sequence: CDR1 LNHDA, CDR2 SQIVND (reference sequence). The CDR3 totals 14 residues.

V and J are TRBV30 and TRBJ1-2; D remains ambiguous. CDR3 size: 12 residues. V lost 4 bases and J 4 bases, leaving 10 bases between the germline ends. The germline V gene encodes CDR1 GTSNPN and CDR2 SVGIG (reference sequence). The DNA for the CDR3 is TGTGCCTGGAACGGAGACTTCTATGGCTACACCTTC. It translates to CAWNGDFYGYTF.

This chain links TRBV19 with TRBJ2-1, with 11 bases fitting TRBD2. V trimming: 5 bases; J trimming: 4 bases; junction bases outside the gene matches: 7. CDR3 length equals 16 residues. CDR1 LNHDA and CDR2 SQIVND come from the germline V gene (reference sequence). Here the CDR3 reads CASSASGGSQYNEQFF. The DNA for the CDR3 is TGTGCCAGTAGTGCTAGCGGGGGGTCACAATACAATGAGCAGTTCTTC.

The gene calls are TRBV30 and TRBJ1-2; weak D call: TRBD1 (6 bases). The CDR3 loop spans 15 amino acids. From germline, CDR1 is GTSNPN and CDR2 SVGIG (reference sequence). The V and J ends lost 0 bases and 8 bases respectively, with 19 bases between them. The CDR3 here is CAWSVLRGGRFGYTF. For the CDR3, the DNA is TGTGCCTGGAGTGTACTGAGAGGGGGACGGTTCGGCTACACCTTC.

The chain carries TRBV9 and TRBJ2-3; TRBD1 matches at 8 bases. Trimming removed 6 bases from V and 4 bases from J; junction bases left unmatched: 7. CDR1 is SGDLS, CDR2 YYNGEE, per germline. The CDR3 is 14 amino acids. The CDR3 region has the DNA TGTGCCAGCACTTTTCTACAGGGGGCAGATACGCAGTATTTT. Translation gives CASTFLQGADTQYF.